The sequence of this T cell receptor (beta chain) was determined in a study of T cells in Graves' hyperthyroidism and ophthalmopathy. RNA transcripts provided the source from which TCR beta CDR3 regions were amplified. The primer set for the first-round RT-PCR of the TCR CDR3 was HTBI. TCRdb re-called the multiplex PCR reads with MiXCR, one entry per CDR3 protein. Here the sample spans around 600,000 distinct CDR3 sequences, around 13% being singletons. With 6 bases clipped from V and 7 bases from J, the junction kept 12 bases outside the gene matches. Germline V gene sequence: CDR1 MNHNS, CDR2 SASEGT. There are 15 residues in the CDR3.

This clonotype originated in a woman aged 45-59 years with Graves' ophthalmopathy. Sequenced material: blood. The chain uses TRBV6-1 and TRBJ2-7, with 10 nucleotides matching TRBD2. In nucleotides, the CDR3 is TGTGCCAGCAGACCTCTCCCGGGACTAGCGAGGGAGCAGTACTTC. Translated: CASRPLPGLAREQYF.